A selection of T cell receptor beta chains follows, all from one sample in a study of cytomegalovirus exposure and HLA in healthy donors. Assay used: immunoSEQ multiplex PCR; TCRdb lists only in-frame clones, some missing. The sample carries tens of thousands of clones, approximately 84% recorded once. Sequencing was done on a sample of PBMCs. These receptors came from a young woman in good health and CMV-seropositive. CDR3s include the opening cysteine and the closing phenylalanine or tryptophan. A D gene is named only where the DNA matches it firmly. Size is omitted from some rows. Given values are once, few, many or a class for expanded clones.

V	length	size	J	D	CDR3	DNA
TRBV4-1	16	.	TRBJ1-2	TRBD1	CASSARTGEILYGYTF	TGCGCCAGCAGCGCCCGGACAGGGGAGATCCTCTATGGCTACACCTTC
TRBV4-2	16	few	TRBJ2-5	TRBD2	CASSHRLAGREETQYF	TGTGCCAGCAGCCACCGACTAGCGGGGCGTGAAGAGACCCAGTACTTC
TRBV4-1	20	.	TRBJ2-5	.	CASSPYPPYVSVKTQETQYF	TGCGCCAGCAGCCCCTACCCCCCATACGTGAGCGTGAAGACTCAAGAGACCCAGTACTTC
TRBV5-4	12	.	TRBJ2-1	.	CASSKGGNEQFF	TGTGCCAGCAGCAAAGGCGGGAATGAGCAGTTCTTC
TRBV7-9	15	.	TRBJ1-2	TRBD1	CASSLGTGGNYGYTF	TGTGCCAGCAGCTTAGGGACAGGGGGTAACTATGGCTACACCTTC
TRBV18	13	few	TRBJ2-1	.	CASSPPFAEEQFF	TGTGCCAGCTCACCACCGTTCGCGGAAGAGCAGTTCTTC
TRBV5-8	16	.	TRBJ1-6	TRBD1	CASSRRQGNRNSPLHF	TGTGCCAGCAGCAGGAGACAGGGGAATAGGAATTCACCCCTCCACTTT
TRBV5-6	17	once	TRBJ2-3	TRBD2	CASSWTTGGRWTDTQYF	TGTGCCAGCAGCTGGACGACGGGGGGGCGTTGGACAGATACGCAGTATTTT
TRBV2	12	.	TRBJ1-1	.	CASTRSNTEAFF	TGTGCCAGCACGAGATCGAACACTGAAGCTTTCTTT
TRBV18	14	.	TRBJ1-1	TRBD1	CASSPDRTNTEAFF	TGTGCCAGCTCACCGGACAGGACGAACACTGAAGCTTTCTTT
TRBV2	17	.	TRBJ2-7	TRBD1	CASSEIPTGGGSYEQYF	TGTGCCAGCAGTGAAATCCCGACAGGGGGGGGATCCTACGAGCAGTACTTC
TRBV5-1	14	.	TRBJ1-4	TRBD1	CASSAGGYLEKLFF	TGCGCCAGCAGTGCAGGGGGCTATCTTGAAAAACTGTTTTTT
TRBV21-1	16	.	TRBJ2-1	.	CASSKDWERGYDEQFF	TGTGCCAGCAGCAAAGATTGGGAGCGGGGGTACGATGAGCAGTTCTTC
TRBV18	13	once	TRBJ2-3	.	CASFTPSTDTQYF	TGTGCCAGCTTCACACCTAGCACAGATACGCAGTATTTT
TRBV6-6	11	.	TRBJ2-5	.	CASSPQETQYF	TGTGCCAGCAGTCCACAAGAGACCCAGTACTTC
TRBV4-1	17	.	TRBJ2-2	TRBD2	CASSRAAGGPSTGELFF	TGCGCCAGCAGCCGAGCAGCGGGGGGGCCCAGCACCGGGGAGCTGTTTTTT
TRBV9	14	.	TRBJ2-7	.	CASSPPGHHYEQYF	TGTGCCAGCAGCCCCCCAGGACACCACTACGAGCAGTACTTC
TRBV7-9	14	.	TRBJ1-1	.	CASSFNQGKGAAFF	TGTGCCAGCAGCTTTAACCAGGGGAAGGGCGCGGCTTTCTTT
TRBV6-1	15	.	TRBJ2-7	.	CASSEAGDMLYEQYF	TGTGCCAGCAGTGAAGCGGGGGACATGCTCTACGAGCAGTACTTC
TRBV18	13	few	TRBJ1-1	.	CASSHEGVAEAFF	TGTGCCAGCTCACACGAGGGGGTAGCTGAAGCTTTCTTT
TRBV7-9	13	.	TRBJ2-5	TRBD1	CASSYGDSATQYF	TGTGCCAGCAGCTACGGGGACAGTGCGACCCAGTACTTC
TRBV7-8	15	.	TRBJ2-3	TRBD1	CASSPRTGNTDTQYF	TGTGCCAGCAGCCCACGGACAGGAAACACAGATACGCAGTATTTT
TRBV28	15	many	TRBJ1-4	TRBD1	CASSLFDRASEKLFF	TGTGCCAGCAGTTTATTCGACAGGGCTTCTGAAAAACTGTTTTTT
TRBV27	16	few	TRBJ2-5	.	CASSPRGRGTWETQYF	TGTGCCAGCAGCCCCAGGGGGCGGGGGACCTGGGAGACCCAGTACTTC
TRBV28	15	.	TRBJ1-6	.	CASSFVQTYNSPLHF	TGTGCCAGCAGTTTCGTCCAGACCTATAATTCACCCCTCCACTTT
TRBV10-3	13	.	TRBJ1-4	.	CAISVGGNEKLFF	TGTGCCATCAGTGTGGGGGGTAATGAAAAACTGTTTTTT
TRBV15	14	few	TRBJ2-7	TRBD1	CATSRGQGAGEQYF	TGTGCCACCAGCAGAGGGCAGGGGGCGGGGGAGCAGTACTTC
TRBV7-2	14	.	TRBJ2-3	.	CASSPTRVGDTQYF	TGTGCCAGCAGCCCAACCCGTGTCGGAGATACGCAGTATTTT
TRBV6-5	15	once	TRBJ2-3	TRBD2	CASSYDQGGTDTQYF	TGTGCCAGCAGTTACGACCAGGGAGGGACAGATACGCAGTATTTT
TRBV7-2	12	.	TRBJ2-5	.	CASRSAQETQYF	TGTGCCAGCAGGAGCGCCCAAGAGACCCAGTACTTC
TRBV27	17	.	TRBJ2-3	TRBD2	CASSLYGGGASTDTQYF	TGTGCCAGCAGTTTATATGGCGGGGGGGCTAGCACAGATACGCAGTATTTT
TRBV28	14	once	TRBJ1-2	.	CASSLAHQGSGYTF	TGTGCCAGCAGTTTAGCCCATCAGGGGTCTGGCTACACCTTC
TRBV7-9	14	.	TRBJ1-5	.	CASSQQTEDQPQHF	TGTGCCAGCAGCCAGCAGACAGAGGATCAGCCCCAGCATTTT
TRBV19	16	.	TRBJ1-5	TRBD1	CASSTTGGGGNQPQHF	TGTGCCAGTAGTACGACAGGGGGCGGGGGCAATCAGCCCCAGCATTTT
TRBV18	15	once	TRBJ2-5	TRBD2	CASSPTSGGQETQYF	TGTGCCAGCTCACCAACTAGCGGGGGCCAAGAGACCCAGTACTTC
TRBV13	12	.	TRBJ1-2	.	CASSLGVGGYTF	TGTGCCAGCAGCTTAGGTGTGGGCGGCTACACCTTC